Shown below are 21 T cell receptor beta chains from a single sample sequenced in a study of T cell responses to AZD1222 COVID-19 vaccine. The data were produced by immunoSEQ multiplex PCR, yet TCRdb's version contains in-frame clones alone and is incomplete. The table has 130,000 or so clones, 94% seen once; the top ten hold over 6.5%. The specimen was peripheral blood, collected on day 0 of AZD1222 vaccination. These receptors originate from an adult in good health.

The rearrangement links TRBV6-5 to TRBJ2-3, with D uncertain. CDR1 MNHEY and CDR2 SVGAGI come from the germline V gene. Trimming took 5 bases from V and 5 from J, leaving 8 bases between them. The CDR3 is 12 amino acids. In DNA, the CDR3 is TGTGCCAGCAGTAACGAGAAAGATACGCAGTATTTT. Translating it yields CASSNEKDTQYF.

The gene calls are TRBV24-1 and TRBJ1-5; the D is unclear. V gave up 4 bases and J gave up 0 bases, with 9 bases separating them. The germline CDR1 and CDR2 sequences are KGHDR and SFDVKD. The CDR3 has 15 residues. CDR3 DNA: TGTGCCACCAGTGACGAGGCCAGTAGCAATCAGCCCCAGCATTTT. Protein sequence: CATSDEASSNQPQHF.

This sequence joins TRBV13 and TRBJ2-1; D gene uncertain. The CDR3 covers 14 residues. CDR1 is PRHDT, CDR2 FYEKMQ, per germline (reference sequence). Trimming cost V 5 bases and J 2 bases, with 10 bases left between them. The CDR3 DNA reads TGTGCCAGCAGCCTCCGGGCCCCCTACAATGAGCAGTTCTTC. Its translation: CASSLRAPYNEQFF.

This chain links TRBV9 with TRBJ2-7, with D tentatively TRBD1 (7 bases). The CDR3 is 14 residues long. The V end lost 3 bases, the J end lost 3 bases, and 13 bases lay between the germline ends. CDR1 is SGDLS and CDR2 is YYNGEE in the germline V gene. The CDR3 DNA follows: TGTGCCAGCAGCGGAACCAGGGGGGACTACGAGCAGTACTTC. Amino acids: CASSGTRGDYEQYF.

V gene TRBV3-1 (or the pseudogene TRBV3-2) combines with J gene TRBJ2-7; maybe TRBD1 (6 bases). V dropped 0 bases and J dropped 2 bases, with 8 bases sitting between them. This CDR3 comprises 14 residues. Germline CDR1 LGHDT, CDR2 YNNKEL (reference sequence). The CDR3 protein is CASSQEGGPYEQYF. The CDR3 bases are TGTGCCAGCAGCCAAGAAGGGGGACCCTACGAGCAGTACTTC.

The chain has TRBV7-9 and TRBJ2-7; 12 nucleotides agree with TRBD2. The CDR3 runs to 19 residues. Germline V gene lookup returns CDR1 SEHNR and CDR2 FQNEAQ (reference sequence). Trimming cost V 2 bases and J 2 bases; bases outside gene matches: 13. In DNA, the CDR3 is TGTGCCAGCAGCTTATGGTTTCCGGCTAGCGGGAGGGGAACCTACGAGCAGTACTTC. Translated: CASSLWFPASGRGTYEQYF.

This chain uses TRBV3-1 (or the pseudogene TRBV3-2) with TRBJ2-7, with 8 bases matching TRBD2. CDR1 and CDR2 from the germline V gene are LGHDT and YNNKEL (reference sequence). This CDR3 has 16 amino acids. Trimming cost V 0 bases and J 5 bases; bases outside gene matches: 9. The CDR3 coding sequence is TGTGCCAGCAGCCAAGATGAATGGCGGGAGGTCCACGAGCAGTACTTC. Its translation: CASSQDEWREVHEQYF.

The V call is TRBV18, the J call TRBJ1-1; the D gene is possibly TRBD1 (5 bases). Germline V gives CDR1 KGHSH, CDR2 LQKENI. The CDR3 sequence is 16 residues long. Deletions cut 3 bases from V and 2 bases from J, with 16 bases between. CDR3 sequence (DNA): TGTGCCAGCTCACCCCAGGAACGGGGGGGTAACACTGAAGCTTTCTTT. This sequence encodes CASSPQERGGNTEAFF.

The chain employs TRBV6-6 and TRBJ1-1, with a tentative D call TRBD1 (5 bases). V lost 0 bases and J lost 5, with 10 bases in between. Germline CDR1 is MNHNY and CDR2 is SVGAGI (reference sequence). The CDR3 is 14 residues long. This CDR3 is CASSYSGGGTEAFF. CDR3 bases: TGTGCCAGCAGTTACTCCGGGGGGGGAACTGAAGCTTTCTTT.

The rearrangement links TRBV28 to TRBJ1-5; 9 nucleotides align to TRBD1. The germline V gene has CDR1 MDHEN and CDR2 SYDVKM. The length of the CDR3 is 20 residues. The V and J ends lost 6 bases and 0 bases, in that order; junction bases with no gene match: 18. In DNA form, the CDR3 reads TGTGCCAGCAGCCCGATTGGGACAGGGAATACCCAAGCTAGCAATCAGCCCCAGCATTTT. It encodes CASSPIGTGNTQASNQPQHF.

This clone was picked up one time. The genes are TRBV29-1 and TRBJ2-7; D possibly uses TRBD1 or TRBD2 (7 bases each). This CDR3 comprises 14 residues. V lost 4 bases, J lost 4 bases, and 17 bases lay in between. Germline V gene sequence: CDR1 SQVTM, CDR2 ANQGSEA. The CDR3 here is CSVGGGTVRYEQYF. DNA of the CDR3: TGCAGCGTTGGGGGGGGGACAGTCAGATACGAGCAGTACTTC.

The CDR3, as DNA: TGTGCCAGCAGCTTGGCCCCCCCCGAGTTAGGCTGGGCTGAGCAGTTCTTC. Protein product: CASSLAPPELGWAEQFF. V is TRBV5-5 and J is TRBJ2-1; D is unresolved. Germline CDR1 SGHKS, CDR2 YYEKEE (reference sequence). Trimming pared 0 bases from V and 9 bases from J, leaving 22 bases between. The CDR3 totals 17 residues.

V and J are TRBV2 and TRBJ2-3; 9 positions match TRBD1. J gave up 1 base and V 6 bases, and 8 bases lay outside the gene matches. This CDR3 comprises 16 residues. CDR1 is SNHLY, CDR2 FYNNEI, per germline. The CDR3 DNA reads TGTGCCAGCAGACTGCGGACAGGGGCCGGCACAGATACGCAGTATTTT. Its translation: CASRLRTGAGTDTQYF.

The V and J genes are TRBV5-1 and TRBJ2-1; D unresolved. The V and J ends lost 3 bases and 8 bases respectively, with 12 bases between them. Per germline, CDR1 SGHRS and CDR2 YFSETQ. The CDR3 extends over 13 amino acids. CDR3 sequence: CASSSRDRDEQFF. CDR3 nucleotide sequence: TGCGCCAGCAGCTCCCGAGATCGGGATGAGCAGTTCTTC.

The CDR3 coding sequence is TGTGCTAGTGGTTTGGTACTATGGGGCGCCGGGGAGCTGTTTTTT. Translating gives CASGLVLWGAGELFF. The chain is built from TRBV12-5 and TRBJ2-2; tentatively, D is TRBD1 (5 bases). Germline CDR1 and CDR2: LGHNT and FRNRAP. V was pared by 0 bases and J by 6 bases, with 11 bases between. The CDR3 is 15 residues long. The full variable domain, completed using reference TRBV12-5 and TRBJ2-2, is DARVTQTPRHKVTEMGQEVTMRCQPILGHNTVFWYRQTMMQGLELLAYFRNRAPLDDSGMPKDRFSAEMPDATLATLKIQPSEPRDSAVYFCASGLVLWGAGELFFGEGSRLTVL.

The chain has TRBV18 and TRBJ1-2; D ambiguous. The germline gives CDR1 KGHSH, CDR2 LQKENI. This CDR3 has 11 residues. The germline V and J ends were trimmed by 3 bases and 8 bases, with 7 bases remaining between them. The DNA for the CDR3 is TGTGCCAGCTCACCCGCCGAGGGCTACACCTTC. It translates to CASSPAEGYTF.

The chain couples TRBV5-1 to TRBJ1-5; D uncertain. Trimming cost V 1 base and J 3 bases, with 11 bases left between them. Per the germline V gene, CDR1 is SGHRS and CDR2 is YFSETQ. The CDR3 runs to 15 residues. Here the CDR3 DNA reads TGCGCCAGCAGCTTGATCCCGGGATTCAATCAGCCCCAGCATTTT. It is translated as CASSLIPGFNQPQHF.

The chain joins TRBV2 to TRBJ2-1; 12 bases are shared with TRBD2. The CDR3 totals 16 residues. Unmatched junction bases numbered 5, after V lost 4 bases and J lost 4 bases. CDR1 is SNHLY and CDR2 is FYNNEI in the germline V gene. The CDR3 sequence: CASSATLAGGYNEQFF. CDR3 sequence (DNA): TGTGCCAGCAGTGCTACGCTAGCGGGAGGGTACAATGAGCAGTTCTTC.

The chain joins TRBV6-6 to TRBJ1-2, with 7 bases matching TRBD1. CDR1 and CDR2 (germline): MNHNY, SVGAGI (reference sequence). V gave up 6 bases and J gave up 8 bases; unmatched junction bases: 9. The CDR3 runs 13 residues. The CDR3 here is CASSPDRVVGYTF. CDR3 bases: TGTGCCAGCAGCCCCGACAGGGTTGTCGGCTACACCTTC.

The gene calls are TRBV30 and TRBJ1-6; the D gene is possibly TRBD1 (5 bases). Trimming pared 2 bases from V and 0 bases from J, leaving 11 bases between. This CDR3 comprises 16 residues. Per the germline V gene, CDR1 is GTSNPN and CDR2 is SVGIG (reference sequence). The CDR3 protein is CAWSWGLSSYNSPLHF. For the CDR3, the DNA is TGTGCCTGGAGTTGGGGGTTGAGCTCCTATAATTCACCCCTCCACTTT.

This chain uses TRBV6-2 or TRBV6-3 with TRBJ2-5; D call uncertain. The germline V gene encodes CDR1 MNHEY and CDR2 SVGEGT. Trimming left V 0 bases short and J 5 bases short, with 1 base between. The CDR3 extends over 11 amino acids. The CDR3 region has the DNA TGTGCCAGCAGTTACTCGGAGACCCAGTACTTC. It yields the protein CASSYSETQYF.